Sequencing of this T cell receptor (beta chain) was carried out in a study of radiotherapy plus CTLA-4 blockade in lung cancer. The wider study: Objective responses were recorded in over 15% of patients, with disease control recorded in about 33%.

CDR1 is KGHSH and CDR2 is LQKENI in the germline V gene. V dropped 4 bases and J dropped 8 bases, with 11 bases sitting between them. The CDR3 extends over 12 amino acids. Data came from immunoSEQ multiplex PCR; TCRdb stores just in-frame clones and leaves some out. The data show under 95,000 clones, approximately 80% seen once. This clonotype was obtained from a human donor with non-small cell lung cancer who had stable disease on radiotherapy plus ipilimumab. This chain uses TRBV18 with TRBJ1-1; D remains unclear. The source material was peripheral blood, sampled from a patient treated with radiotherapy plus ipilimumab. In nucleotides, the CDR3 is TGTGCCAGCTCACTTAGGGAGGGAGAAGCTTTCTTT. Translating gives CASSLREGEAFF.